This note documents a single TCR beta chain sequence. As yet, its antigen is unknown. The sample is drawn from a study of T cell clonotyping in hematopoietic cell transplantation. Only in-frame clones appear in the TCRdb table, and some are missing; sequencing was by immunoSEQ multiplex PCR. The data show around 11,000 clones, under 95% seen once. This sample's time point: recipient sample about 28 days before transplant, after cytoreduction. Blood collection times were about day -28 and days 30, 100, 180 posttransplant. V was clipped by 2 bases and J by 3 bases; unmatched bases: 6. Germline V gene sequence: CDR1 MGHRA, CDR2 YSYEKL. The CDR3 runs 15 residues. Overall study findings and caveats: Pathologically expanded recipient clonotypes increased progressively from day 30 to day 180 as diversity fell.

This TCR was sampled from a woman between 40 and 50 years old with acute myeloid leukemia. Some clones in this sample may be carry-over from other donors' samples. The rearrangement links TRBV4-1 to TRBJ1-2; 7 nucleotides line up with TRBD1. Source: peripheral blood mononuclear cells, taken before stem cell transplant. The CDR3 region is CASSQNRDRYYGYTF. In DNA, the CDR3 is TGCGCCAGCAGCCAAAACCGGGACAGATACTATGGCTACACCTTC.